By share, the clone carrying this T cell receptor beta chain ranks as medium-sized (0.01 to 0.1%). These data belong to a study of T and B cells in COVID-19 patients. TRB rearrangements were amplified by multiplex PCR with BIOMED2 TRB-A/B primers. Using its own MiXCR run on the multiplex PCR reads, TCRdb lists one record per CDR3 protein. The sample consists of under 15,000 distinct CDR3 sequences, about 28% of them appearing once. CDR1 and CDR2 from the germline V gene are MNHEY and SMNVEV (reference sequence). The length of the CDR3 is 14 residues. Trimming shortened V by 5 bases and J by 2 bases, and 10 bases separated the two germline ends. From blood, roughly 240-550 ng of genomic DNA served as TRB template.

What was sequenced was blood. The rearrangement uses TRBV27 and TRBJ2-1, with D perhaps matching TRBD1 (6 bases). The TCR originated in a human donor who had recovered from COVID-19. CDR3 protein: CASSPGTTYNEQFF. The CDR3 DNA sequence: TGTGCCAGCAGTCCCGGGACAACCTACAATGAGCAGTTCTTC.